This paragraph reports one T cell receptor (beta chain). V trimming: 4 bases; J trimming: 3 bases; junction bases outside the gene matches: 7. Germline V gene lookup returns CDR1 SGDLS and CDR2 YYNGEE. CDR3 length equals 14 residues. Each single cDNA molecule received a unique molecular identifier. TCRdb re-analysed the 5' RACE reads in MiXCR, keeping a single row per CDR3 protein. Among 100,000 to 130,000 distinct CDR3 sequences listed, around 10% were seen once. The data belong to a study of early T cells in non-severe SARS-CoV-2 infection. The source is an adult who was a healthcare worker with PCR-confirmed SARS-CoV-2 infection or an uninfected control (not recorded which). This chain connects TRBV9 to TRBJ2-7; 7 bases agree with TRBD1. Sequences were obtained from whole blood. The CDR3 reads CASSPQGFLYEQYF. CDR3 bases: TGTGCCAGCAGCCCACAGGGGTTTCTCTACGAGCAGTACTTC.